The rows below give T cell receptor beta chains drawn from one sample of a study of T cells in Graves' hyperthyroidism and ophthalmopathy. TCRdb fed the multiplex PCR reads into MiXCR, producing one record per CDR3 protein. The sample includes about 740,000 distinct CDR3 sequences, 12% to 15% of them seen just once. Sequencing was performed on blood. The receptors shown here come from a young woman with Graves' hyperthyroidism. Each CDR3 is given with its conserved first and last residue. D genes are given only for firm matches. Part of the rows lack a size; the others show once, few, many or a class for expanded clones.

TGCAGCGTTCTCGGAGGACAGGGTTACGAGCAGTACTTC	CSVLGGQGYEQYF	TRBV29-1	TRBJ2-7	TRBD1	NA
TGCAGCGTTGAGGGACAGAACTCCTACGAGCAGTACTTC	CSVEGQNSYEQYF	TRBV29-1	TRBJ2-7	TRBD1	few
TGTGCCGGCAGCCACCCCCGACTAGCGGGAGGCCGAGACTACAATGAGCAGTTCTTC	CAGSHPRLAGGRDYNEQFF	TRBV11-2	TRBJ2-1	TRBD2	few
TGCAGTGCTAGGGAGGGGGCAGTAGAGGCCTACGAGCAGTACTTC	CSAREGAVEAYEQYF	TRBV20-1	TRBJ2-7	NA	many
TGTGCCAGCAGCGCTGAGGCGGGGACGCTCGAGCAGTACTTC	CASSAEAGTLEQYF	TRBV13	TRBJ2-7	NA	many
TGTGCCAGCAGCCCCATGACAGAACGAAAGGGCTACACCTTC	CASSPMTERKGYTF	TRBV3-1	TRBJ1-2	NA	NA
TGCGCCAGCAGCCAAGTGAGGGGCAGTTCGAGCTCTGGAAACACCATATATTTT	CASSQVRGSSSSGNTIYF	TRBV4-3	TRBJ1-3	NA	few
TGTGCCAGCGTCCGGGACAGGAACACAGATACGCAGTATTTT	CASVRDRNTDTQYF	TRBV2	TRBJ2-3	TRBD1	few
TGCGCCAGCAGCCAAGGTTACGCCCCGACAGACGAGAACACTGAAGCTTTCTTT	CASSQGYAPTDENTEAFF	TRBV4-3	TRBJ1-1	NA	few
TGTGCCAGCAGCCCCAGGACGGGCGAGCAGTACTTC	CASSPRTGEQYF	TRBV12-3/TRBV12-4	TRBJ2-7	NA	many
TGCAGCGTTGGTCCGGGGTCTAACACTGAAGCTTTCTTT	CSVGPGSNTEAFF	TRBV29-1	TRBJ1-1	NA	many
TGTGCCAGCAGCTTAACAGGGGGCCCCACTGAAGCTTTCTTT	CASSLTGGPTEAFF	TRBV13	TRBJ1-1	TRBD1	NA
TGTGCCATCAGTGGGGGAACTAGCGGTTACAATGAGCAGTTCTTC	CAISGGTSGYNEQFF	TRBV10-3	TRBJ2-1	TRBD2	many
TGTGCCAGCAGTTTGACAGACCTCTCCTATGGCTACACCTTC	CASSLTDLSYGYTF	TRBV7-3	TRBJ1-2	NA	NA
TGTGCCAGCAGCTTAGACAGGGCCTCTGGGGCCAACGTCCTGACTTTC	CASSLDRASGANVLTF	TRBV7-8	TRBJ2-6	NA	few
TGTGCCAGCAGGGGGGTGGTAGATACGCAGTATTTT	CASRGVVDTQYF	TRBV27	TRBJ2-3	NA	few
TGTGCCAGCTCCTTCGGGACTAGCGGGACGTCAGATACGCAGTATTTT	CASSFGTSGTSDTQYF	TRBV18	TRBJ2-3	TRBD2	many
TGTGCCAGGAGGGGACTAGCGGGAGTTTTCTACAATGAGCAGTTCTTC	CARRGLAGVFYNEQFF	TRBV28	TRBJ2-1	TRBD2	many
TGTGCCAGCAGCCTGGCTAGCGGGCAGGGGGGTGAGCAGTTCTTC	CASSLASGQGGEQFF	TRBV7-3	TRBJ2-1	NA	many
TGCAGTGCGCTGGGACTAGGGGGGGGCAATGAGCAGTTCTTC	CSALGLGGGNEQFF	TRBV20-1	TRBJ2-1	TRBD2	few
TGTGCCAGCAGTTTACGAGGGGCGGGGGTAGATACGCAGTATTTT	CASSLRGAGVDTQYF	TRBV28	TRBJ2-3	TRBD2	many
TGTGCCAGCAGGGAGGGACCCCTCGGCGGGGAGCTGTTTTTT	CASREGPLGGELFF	TRBV12-3/TRBV12-4	TRBJ2-2	NA	NA
TGTGCCAGCACCGAGACTAGCGGGAGACGCGAGCAGTACTTC	CASTETSGRREQYF	TRBV28	TRBJ2-7	TRBD2	many
TGTGCCAGCAGCGTATCTGGGGGCGCCGCAACTAATGAAAAACTGTTTTTT	CASSVSGGAATNEKLFF	TRBV9	TRBJ1-4	NA	NA
TGTGCCAGCAGTTATAGGACAGGGGATTTGGAGACCCAGTACTTC	CASSYRTGDLETQYF	TRBV2	TRBJ2-5	TRBD1	many
TGTGCCAGCCTATCGCTCACTAGCGGGAGTACAGATACGCAGTATTTT	CASLSLTSGSTDTQYF	TRBV2	TRBJ2-3	TRBD2	many
TGTGCCAGCAGTAGAAACGGGGCTGAAGCTTTCTTT	CASSRNGAEAFF	TRBV12-3/TRBV12-4	TRBJ1-1	NA	NA
TGTGCCAGCAGCCCCGGGACTTTCTCCTACAATGAGCAGTTCTTC	CASSPGTFSYNEQFF	TRBV6-1	TRBJ2-1	NA	NA
TGTGCCAGCAATACAGGGGGCTACAATGAGCAGTTCTTC	CASNTGGYNEQFF	TRBV12-3/TRBV12-4	TRBJ2-1	TRBD1	NA
TGTGCCAGCCTCGGACAGGGGGCTTCACCCCTCCACTTT	CASLGQGASPLHF	TRBV28	TRBJ1-6	TRBD1	many
TGTGCCAGCAAGAGGGACTTACCCTCCTACGAGCAGTACTTC	CASKRDLPSYEQYF	TRBV7-2	TRBJ2-7	NA	many
TGTGCCAGCAGAGAAGCGGCACTGTCCTACGAGCAGTACTTC	CASREAALSYEQYF	TRBV7-8	TRBJ2-7	NA	many
TGTGCCAGCAGCTTAAAGGGGCAGCGATTAAACACCGGGGAGCTGTTTTTT	CASSLKGQRLNTGELFF	TRBV11-2	TRBJ2-2	NA	few
TGTGCCAGCAACAGGGGACCTACTGAAGCTTTCTTT	CASNRGPTEAFF	TRBV28	TRBJ1-1	TRBD1	few
TGTGCCAGCAGTCCCAGCTTTGGGCTAGCGGTCTACGAGCAGTACTTC	CASSPSFGLAVYEQYF	TRBV12-3/TRBV12-4	TRBJ2-7	TRBD2	many
TGTGCCAGCAGCAGAGGGACTAGCGGGGTTCCCTACGAGCAGTACTTC	CASSRGTSGVPYEQYF	TRBV5-8	TRBJ2-7	TRBD2	NA
TGTGCCAGCAGCGTCACAGGGGTGGGGAACGAGCAGTACTTC	CASSVTGVGNEQYF	TRBV9	TRBJ2-7	TRBD1	many
TGTGCCACCAGTGATGCGGGACAGGGTTCCTACGAGCAGTACTTC	CATSDAGQGSYEQYF	TRBV24-1	TRBJ2-7	TRBD1	few
TGCAGTGCTCGTACAGGGGGCGGGGGGGAGACCCAGTACTTC	CSARTGGGGETQYF	TRBV20-1	TRBJ2-5	NA	NA
TGTGCCACACGCTTAAGCCCGGACGGGGTACCCTACGAGCAGTACTTC	CATRLSPDGVPYEQYF	TRBV10-3	TRBJ2-7	NA	many
TGCAGTGCTAGCGGGAGTTGGGAGAATGAGCAGTTCTTC	CSASGSWENEQFF	TRBV20-1	TRBJ2-1	NA	NA
TGTGCCAGCAGTTCCGGGGGACTAGCGGGAGAATCGGGCACAGATACGCAGTATTTT	CASSSGGLAGESGTDTQYF	TRBV6-8	TRBJ2-3	TRBD2	few
TGCGCCAGCAGCTGGGGCACAGGGACTGAAAAACTGTTTTTT	CASSWGTGTEKLFF	TRBV5-1	TRBJ1-4	NA	NA
TGTGCCAGCAAGGCCGGCGGGAGGATCACAGATACGCAGTATTTT	CASKAGGRITDTQYF	TRBV27	TRBJ2-3	TRBD2	few
TGTGCCAGCAGCTTAAGGATTCGATCTGGAAACACCATATATTTT	CASSLRIRSGNTIYF	TRBV7-8	TRBJ1-3	NA	many
TGTGCCAGCAGTCAACATAGTATAGGGAACTATGGCTACACCTTC	CASSQHSIGNYGYTF	TRBV6-1	TRBJ1-2	NA	few
TGTGCCAGTAGGGACGGCGAGAATAATTCACCCCTCCACTTT	CASRDGENNSPLHF	TRBV19	TRBJ1-6	NA	few
TGTGCCAGCAGCGCCGTCCGGGAGTCCTTCAATGAGCAGTTCTTC	CASSAVRESFNEQFF	TRBV7-3	TRBJ2-1	NA	NA
TGTGCCTGGAGTAACCCAGGAGGCCGTAATGAAAAACTGTTTTTT	CAWSNPGGRNEKLFF	TRBV30	TRBJ1-4	NA	NA
TGTGCCAGCATAAAAAATACAGGGGGGAATGAGCAGTTCTTC	CASIKNTGGNEQFF	TRBV12-3/TRBV12-4	TRBJ2-1	TRBD1	many
TGTGCCAGCAGTTCTCGTGGGACTAGCGACTACGAGCAGTACTTC	CASSSRGTSDYEQYF	TRBV7-8	TRBJ2-7	TRBD2	many
TGTGCCAGCAGCTTAGGCCCAGTGACGGCAGCTTTCTTT	CASSLGPVTAAFF	TRBV7-2	TRBJ1-1	NA	few
TGCAGCGTTGAAGGTCACAGGGGCACAGATACGCAGTATTTT	CSVEGHRGTDTQYF	TRBV29-1	TRBJ2-3	NA	many
TGTGCCAGCAGTTACTATGGGACTAAATCCTACAATGAGCAGTTCTTC	CASSYYGTKSYNEQFF	TRBV6-2/TRBV6-3	TRBJ2-1	TRBD2	few
TGTGCCAGCAGCAGTCCGGGGGGGGACTGTGAGCTGTTTTTT	CASSSPGGDCELFF	TRBV27	TRBJ2-2	TRBD2	many
TGTGCCAGTCGACAGGGGAATCAGCCCCAGCATTTT	CASRQGNQPQHF	TRBV28	TRBJ1-5	TRBD1	many
TGTGCCAGCAGTTACTCCAGCCGCACAGGGTACGGCGAGCAGTACTTC	CASSYSSRTGYGEQYF	TRBV6-5	TRBJ2-7	NA	many
TGTGCCAGCAGCGTAGGGACGGCGGGAGAGACCCAGTACTTC	CASSVGTAGETQYF	TRBV9	TRBJ2-5	NA	NA